This TCR beta chain was sequenced during a study of cytomegalovirus exposure and HLA in healthy donors. In regard to this clone: What it recognizes is unknown.

PCR involved 60 Vbeta and 13 Jbeta primers. TCRdb's copy holds only in-frame clones and misses some; the assay was immunoSEQ multiplex PCR. The sample has approximately 160,000 clones; more than 65% are singletons. General study results and limits: Reports described diagnosis of cytomegalovirus status by the classifier as highly specific and sensitive.

The CDR3 length is 15 residues. After removal of 0 bases from V and 4 bases from J, the junction contained 2 bases not matched to a gene. Looked up from germline, CDR1 is LNHNV and CDR2 is YYDKDF (reference sequence). The genes are TRBV15 and TRBJ1-5; 8 positions agree with TRBD1. The receptor comes from a man aged 18 to 30 in good health and CMV-seropositive. The sequenced material came from PBMCs. CDR3 residues: CATSRDRGLNQPQHF. The CDR3 DNA sequence: TGTGCCACCAGCAGAGACAGGGGGCTAAATCAGCCCCAGCATTTT.